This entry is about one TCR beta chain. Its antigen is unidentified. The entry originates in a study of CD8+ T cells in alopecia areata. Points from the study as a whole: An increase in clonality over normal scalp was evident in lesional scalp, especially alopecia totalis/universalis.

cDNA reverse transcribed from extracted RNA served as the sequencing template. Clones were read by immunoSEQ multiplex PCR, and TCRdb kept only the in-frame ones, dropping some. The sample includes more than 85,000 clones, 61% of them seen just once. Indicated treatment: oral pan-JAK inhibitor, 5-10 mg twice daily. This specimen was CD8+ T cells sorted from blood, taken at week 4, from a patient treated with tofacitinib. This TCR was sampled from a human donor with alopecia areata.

This chain's CDR3 is CASSLRTGGYEQFF. For the CDR3, the DNA is TGTGCCAGCAGTCTCAGGACAGGGGGGTATGAGCAGTTCTTC. The chain is built from TRBV28 and TRBJ2-1; 10 bases are a match to TRBD1. Trimming at V came to 5 bases and at J to 8 bases, leaving 6 bases not matched to a gene. The CDR3 has 14 residues. In germline, CDR1 is MDHEN, CDR2 SYDVKM.